This T cell receptor beta chain emerged from a study of T cell changes during pregnancy in multiple sclerosis. The data were produced by immunoSEQ multiplex PCR, yet TCRdb's version contains in-frame clones alone and is incomplete. The table lists roughly 100,000 clones, 91% of them singletons. There are 16 residues in the CDR3. Germline V gene sequence: CDR1 SGDLS, CDR2 YYNGEE. Losses at the gene ends were 2 bases for V and 0 bases for J; bases not matched to a gene: 5. The sample in question was peripheral blood, obtained after pregnancy. The clonotype was recovered from a female donor with multiple sclerosis, enrolled in a pregnancy study. The chain uses TRBV9 and TRBJ2-1, with TRBD1 identical over 7 bases. CDR3 DNA: TGTGCCAGCAGCGTGACAGACAGGGTCTCCTACAATGAGCAGTTCTTC. Translation: CASSVTDRVSYNEQFF. The full variable domain, in which reference TRBV9 and TRBJ2-1 provide the parts outside the CDR3, is DSGVTQTPKHLITATGQRVTLRCSPRSGDLSVYWYQQSLDQGLQFLIQYYNGEERAKGNILERFSAQQFPDLHSELNLSSLELGDSALYFCASSVTDRVSYNEQFFGPGTRLTVL.